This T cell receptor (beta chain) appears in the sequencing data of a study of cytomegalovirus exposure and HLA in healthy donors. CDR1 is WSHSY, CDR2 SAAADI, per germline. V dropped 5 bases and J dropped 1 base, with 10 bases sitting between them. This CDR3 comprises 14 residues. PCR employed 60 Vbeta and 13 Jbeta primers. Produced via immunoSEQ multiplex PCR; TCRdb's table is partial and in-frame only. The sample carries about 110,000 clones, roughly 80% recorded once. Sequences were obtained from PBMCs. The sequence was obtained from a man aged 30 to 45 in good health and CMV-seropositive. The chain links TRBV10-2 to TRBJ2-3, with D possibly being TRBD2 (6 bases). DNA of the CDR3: TGCGCCAGCAGTCTAAGCGGGCGCACAGATACGCAGTATTTT. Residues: CASSLSGRTDTQYF.